This T cell receptor (beta chain) was identified in a study of T cells after yellow fever vaccination. A single record per CDR3 protein comes from TCRdb applying MiXCR to the 5' RACE reads. The sample carries 25,000 to 35,000 distinct CDR3 sequences, over 5% recorded once. The CDR3 totals 12 residues. Germline V gives CDR1 LNHNV, CDR2 YYDKDF (reference sequence). The V end was cut by 0 bases, the J end by 4 bases, with 3 bases between. There are many counts of this clonotype. The origin of this receptor is a man aged 25 to 40 who received the YFV17D yellow fever vaccine. This chain joins TRBV15 and TRBJ2-5; D unclear. Sequenced material: PBMCs, either bulk or a sorted T-cell subset (CD4+, CD8+, memory, or dextramer-sorted; not recorded which), taken on the day of the yellow fever booster vaccination. This CDR3 is CATSRDRETQYF. The DNA for the CDR3 is TGTGCCACCAGCAGAGATAGAGAGACCCAGTACTTC.